This T cell receptor (beta chain) was retrieved from a study of beta chain features in type 1 diabetes. There are a few counts of this clone. Its specificity is unknown. General observations from the study: Among type 1 diabetes patients, VDJ junctions had fewer insertions and more deletions. In all four CD4+ subsets, TCRB CDR3 length was significantly, moderately reduced in type 1 diabetes. Across patients, naive, central memory and Treg TCRB repertoires exhibited apparently greater similarity than was observed across healthy donors.

The investigators reverse transcribed all of the isolated RNA, so they sequenced expressed TCRB transcripts. The table came from immunoSEQ multiplex PCR; TCRdb's copy has only in-frame clones and leaves some out. The sample records 900,000 or so clones, roughly a sixth being singletons. Based on CD45RO/CCR7/CD25/CD127/CD95/CD27, CD4+ regulatory, stem cell-like memory, naive and central memory cells were sorted. Germline lookup yields CDR1 SNHLY and CDR2 FYNNEI. The CDR3 is made up of 13 amino acids. Germline trimming cut 7 bases from V and 2 bases from J; bases unmatched to any gene: 4. The sequence derives from a woman aged 18-30 years in good health. Sequenced input: naive CD4+ T cells from blood. The V call is TRBV2, the J call TRBJ2-7; TRBD1 matches at 8 bases. The CDR3 nucleotides read TGTGCCAGCACCGGGACAGGCGCCTACGAGCAGTACTTC. Its translation: CASTGTGAYEQYF.